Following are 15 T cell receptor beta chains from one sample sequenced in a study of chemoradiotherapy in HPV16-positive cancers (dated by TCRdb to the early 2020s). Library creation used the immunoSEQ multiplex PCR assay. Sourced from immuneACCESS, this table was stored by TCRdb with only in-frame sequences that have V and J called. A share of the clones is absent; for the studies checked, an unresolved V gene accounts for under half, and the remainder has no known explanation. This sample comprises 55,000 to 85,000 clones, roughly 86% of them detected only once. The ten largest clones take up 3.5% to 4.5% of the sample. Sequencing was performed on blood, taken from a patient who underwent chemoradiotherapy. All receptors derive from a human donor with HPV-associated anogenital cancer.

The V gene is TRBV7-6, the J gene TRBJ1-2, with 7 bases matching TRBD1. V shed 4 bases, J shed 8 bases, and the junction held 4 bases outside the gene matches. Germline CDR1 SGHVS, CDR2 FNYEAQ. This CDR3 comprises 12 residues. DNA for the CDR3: TGTGCCAGCAGCTCTTACAGGGGCGGCTACACCTTC. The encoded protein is CASSSYRGGYTF.

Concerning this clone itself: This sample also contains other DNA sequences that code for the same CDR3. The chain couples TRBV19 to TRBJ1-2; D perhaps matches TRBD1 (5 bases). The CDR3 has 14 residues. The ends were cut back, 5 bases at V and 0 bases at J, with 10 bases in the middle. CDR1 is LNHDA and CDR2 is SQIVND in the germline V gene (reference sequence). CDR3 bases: TGTGCCAGTAGTCGGGGCGGAACTAACTATGGCTACACCTTC. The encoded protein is CASSRGGTNYGYTF. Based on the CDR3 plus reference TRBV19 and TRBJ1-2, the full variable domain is DGGITQSPKYLFRKEGQNVTLSCEQNLNHDAMYWYRQDPGQGLRLIYYSQIVNDFQKGDIAEGYSVSREKKESFPLTVTSAQKNPTAFYLCASSRGGTNYGYTFGSGTRLTVV.

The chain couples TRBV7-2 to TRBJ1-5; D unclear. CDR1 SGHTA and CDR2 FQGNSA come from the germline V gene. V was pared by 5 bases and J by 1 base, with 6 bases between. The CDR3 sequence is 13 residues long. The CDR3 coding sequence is TGTGCCAGCAGCGGAAGGAGCAATCAGCCCCAGCATTTT. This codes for CASSGRSNQPQHF.

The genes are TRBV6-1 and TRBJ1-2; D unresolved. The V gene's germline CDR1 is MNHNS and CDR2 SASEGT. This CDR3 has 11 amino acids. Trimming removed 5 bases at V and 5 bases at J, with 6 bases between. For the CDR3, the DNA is TGTGCCAGCAGTCGGGAGTATGGCTACACCTTC. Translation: CASSREYGYTF.

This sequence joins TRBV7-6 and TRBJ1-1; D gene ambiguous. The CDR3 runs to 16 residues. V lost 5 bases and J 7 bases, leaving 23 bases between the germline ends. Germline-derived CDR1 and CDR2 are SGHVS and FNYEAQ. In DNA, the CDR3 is TGTGCCAGCAGCCCACTCAGCGGGCGGCCGGGAGGTGAAGCTTTCTTT. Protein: CASSPLSGRPGGEAFF.

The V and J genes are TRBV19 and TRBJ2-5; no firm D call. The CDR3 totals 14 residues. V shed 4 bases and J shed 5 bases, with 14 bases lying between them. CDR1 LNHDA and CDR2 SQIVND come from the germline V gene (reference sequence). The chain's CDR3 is CASSKVGIVETQYF. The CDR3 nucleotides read TGTGCCAGTAGTAAAGTAGGCATTGTTGAGACCCAGTACTTC.

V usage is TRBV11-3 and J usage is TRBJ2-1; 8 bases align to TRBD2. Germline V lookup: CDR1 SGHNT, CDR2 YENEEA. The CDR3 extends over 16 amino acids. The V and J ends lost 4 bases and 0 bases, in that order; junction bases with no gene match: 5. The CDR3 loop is CASSSRSGGSYNEQFF. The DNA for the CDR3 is TGTGCCAGCAGCTCCCGGAGCGGGGGCTCCTACAATGAGCAGTTCTTC.

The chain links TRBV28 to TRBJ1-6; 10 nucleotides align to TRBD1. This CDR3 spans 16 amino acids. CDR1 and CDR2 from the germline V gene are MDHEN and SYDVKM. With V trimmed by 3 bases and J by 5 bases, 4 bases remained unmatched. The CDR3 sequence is CASSLRTGGNNSPLHF. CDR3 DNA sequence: TGTGCCAGCAGTTTGCGGACAGGGGGGAATAATTCACCCCTCCACTTT.

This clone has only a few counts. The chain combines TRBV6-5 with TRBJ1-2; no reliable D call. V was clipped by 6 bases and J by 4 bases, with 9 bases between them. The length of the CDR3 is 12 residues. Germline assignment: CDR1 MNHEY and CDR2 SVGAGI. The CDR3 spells CASRTVSYGYTF. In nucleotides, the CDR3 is TGTGCCAGCAGGACGGTATCCTATGGCTACACCTTC.

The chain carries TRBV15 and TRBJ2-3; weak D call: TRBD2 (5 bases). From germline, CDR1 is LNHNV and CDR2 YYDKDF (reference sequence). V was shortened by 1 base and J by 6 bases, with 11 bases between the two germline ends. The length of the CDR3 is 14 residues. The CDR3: CATSRGGMTDTQYF. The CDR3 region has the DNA TGTGCCACCAGCAGAGGAGGGATGACGGATACGCAGTATTTT.

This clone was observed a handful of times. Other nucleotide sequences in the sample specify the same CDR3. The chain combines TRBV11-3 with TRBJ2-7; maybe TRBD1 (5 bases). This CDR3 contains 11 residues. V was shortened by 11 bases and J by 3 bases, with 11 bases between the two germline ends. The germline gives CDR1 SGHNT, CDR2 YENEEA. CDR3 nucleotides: TGTGCCCGCGGACACTACTACGAGCAGTACTTC. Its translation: CARGHYYEQYF.

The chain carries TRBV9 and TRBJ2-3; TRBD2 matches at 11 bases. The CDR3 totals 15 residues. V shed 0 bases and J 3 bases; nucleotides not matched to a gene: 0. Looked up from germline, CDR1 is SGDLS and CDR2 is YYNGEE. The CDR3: CASSVGTSGTDTQYF. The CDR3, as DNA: TGTGCCAGCAGCGTAGGGACTAGCGGGACAGATACGCAGTATTTT.

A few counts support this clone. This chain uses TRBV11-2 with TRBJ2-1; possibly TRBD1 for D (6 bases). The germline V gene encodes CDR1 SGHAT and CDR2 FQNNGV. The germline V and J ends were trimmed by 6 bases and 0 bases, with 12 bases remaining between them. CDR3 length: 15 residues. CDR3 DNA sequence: TGTGCCAGCAGGGAAACAGGGAGCTCCTACAATGAGCAGTTCTTC. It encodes CASRETGSSYNEQFF.

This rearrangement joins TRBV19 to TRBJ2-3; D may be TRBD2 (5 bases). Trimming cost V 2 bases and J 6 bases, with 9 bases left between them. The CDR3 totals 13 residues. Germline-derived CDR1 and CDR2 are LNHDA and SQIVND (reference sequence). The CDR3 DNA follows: TGTGCCAGTAGTATAACTTCGGGGGATACGCAGTATTTT. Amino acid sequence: CASSITSGDTQYF.

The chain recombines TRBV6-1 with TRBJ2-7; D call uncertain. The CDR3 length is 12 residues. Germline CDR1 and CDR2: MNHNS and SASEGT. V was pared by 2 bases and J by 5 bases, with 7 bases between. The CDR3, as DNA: TGTGCCAGCAGTGAATCGAGACACGAGCAGTACTTC. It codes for CASSESRHEQYF.